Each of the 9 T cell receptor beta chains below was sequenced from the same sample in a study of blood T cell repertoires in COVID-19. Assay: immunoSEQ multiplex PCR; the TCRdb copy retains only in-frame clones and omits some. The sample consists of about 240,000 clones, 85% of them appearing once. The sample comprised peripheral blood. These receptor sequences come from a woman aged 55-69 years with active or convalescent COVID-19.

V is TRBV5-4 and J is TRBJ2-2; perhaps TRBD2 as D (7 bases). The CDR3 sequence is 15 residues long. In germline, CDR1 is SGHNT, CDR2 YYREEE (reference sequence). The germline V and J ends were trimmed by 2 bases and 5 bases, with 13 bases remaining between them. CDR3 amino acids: CASSLAGHQTGELFF. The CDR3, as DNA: TGTGCCAGCAGCTTAGCGGGACATCAAACCGGGGAGCTGTTTTTT.

The CDR3 DNA reads TGTGCCAGCAGCTTGGGACTAGCGGGAGTAATGAACAATGAGCAGTTCTTC. Translated: CASSLGLAGVMNNEQFF. This chain connects TRBV5-4 to TRBJ2-1; 12 nucleotides align to TRBD2. The CDR3 has 17 residues. Germline trimming cut 0 bases from V and 5 bases from J; bases unmatched to any gene: 6. Germline V gene sequence: CDR1 SGHNT, CDR2 YYREEE (reference sequence).

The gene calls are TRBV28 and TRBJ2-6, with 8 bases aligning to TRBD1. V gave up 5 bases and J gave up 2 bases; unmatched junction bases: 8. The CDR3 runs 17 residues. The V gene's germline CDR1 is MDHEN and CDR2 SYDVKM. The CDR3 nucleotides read TGTGCCAGCAGTCCCGGGACAGGTGGAACTGGGGCCAACGTCCTGACTTTC. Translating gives CASSPGTGGTGANVLTF.

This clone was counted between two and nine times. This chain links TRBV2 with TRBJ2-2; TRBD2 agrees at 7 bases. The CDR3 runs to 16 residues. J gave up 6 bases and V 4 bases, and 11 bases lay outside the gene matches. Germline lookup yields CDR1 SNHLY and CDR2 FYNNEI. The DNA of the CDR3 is TGTGCCAGCAGTGGATTCGGGCGGGGGACCGCCGGGGAGCTGTTTTTT. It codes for CASSGFGRGTAGELFF.

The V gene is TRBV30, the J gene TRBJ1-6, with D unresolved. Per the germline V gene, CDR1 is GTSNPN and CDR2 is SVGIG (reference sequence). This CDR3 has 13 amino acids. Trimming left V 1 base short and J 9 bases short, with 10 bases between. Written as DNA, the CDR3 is TGTGCCTGGAGTGCGGAACAGCTTTCACCCCTCCACTTT. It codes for CAWSAEQLSPLHF.

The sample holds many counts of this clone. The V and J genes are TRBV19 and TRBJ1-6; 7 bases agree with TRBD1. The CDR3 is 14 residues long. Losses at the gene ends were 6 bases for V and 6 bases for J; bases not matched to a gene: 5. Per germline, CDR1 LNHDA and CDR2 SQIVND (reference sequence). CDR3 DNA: TGTGCCAGTAGCATGGGACAGAGTAATTCACCCCTCCACTTT. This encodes CASSMGQSNSPLHF.

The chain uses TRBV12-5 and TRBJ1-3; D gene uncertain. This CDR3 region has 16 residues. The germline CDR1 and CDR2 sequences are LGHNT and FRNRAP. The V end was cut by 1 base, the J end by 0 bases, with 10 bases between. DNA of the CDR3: TGTGCTAGTGGTTTGGAAACACCATTCTCTGGAAACACCATATATTTT. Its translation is CASGLETPFSGNTIYF.

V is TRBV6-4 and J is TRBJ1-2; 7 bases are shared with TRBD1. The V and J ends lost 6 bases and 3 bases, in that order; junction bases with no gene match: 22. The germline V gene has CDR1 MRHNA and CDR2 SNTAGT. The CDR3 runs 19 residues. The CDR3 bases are TGTGCCAGCAGCGTCGGATTTAGGGACAGCCCAACGGGCGACTATGGCTACACCTTC. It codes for CASSVGFRDSPTGDYGYTF.

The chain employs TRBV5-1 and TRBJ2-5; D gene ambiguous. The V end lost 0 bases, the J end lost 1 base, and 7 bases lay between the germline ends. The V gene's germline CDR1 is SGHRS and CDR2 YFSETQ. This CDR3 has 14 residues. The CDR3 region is CASSLAQLQETQYF. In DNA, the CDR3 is TGCGCCAGCAGCTTGGCACAGCTCCAAGAGACCCAGTACTTC.